Described below is a single T cell receptor (beta chain) sequence and its context. Its matching antigen is unknown. This sample stems from a study of cytomegalovirus exposure and HLA in healthy donors. Study overall: There were under 130 million unique TCR beta sequences, drawn from 200 million or so T cells, in an earlier analysis. Findings and caveats of the study: Some TCR beta chains (approximately 180 of them) were listed as cytomegalovirus-associated.

60 Vbeta and 13 Jbeta primers were used in PCR. Data came from immunoSEQ multiplex PCR; TCRdb stores just in-frame clones and leaves some out. The data hold just over 95,000 clones, with roughly 82% observed a single time. The length of the CDR3 is 20 residues. Germline loops: CDR1 SGHVS, CDR2 FQNEAQ. V was shortened by 2 bases and J by 0 bases, with 20 bases between the two germline ends. The clonotype comes from a human donor in good health. Sequencing input: PBMCs. This chain joins TRBV7-8 and TRBJ2-6; a weak D match, TRBD1 (5 bases). The chain's CDR3 is CASSLLSRSSGASGANVLTF. The CDR3 DNA reads as TGTGCCAGCAGCTTATTATCGAGAAGTTCTGGGGCCTCTGGGGCCAACGTCCTGACTTTC.